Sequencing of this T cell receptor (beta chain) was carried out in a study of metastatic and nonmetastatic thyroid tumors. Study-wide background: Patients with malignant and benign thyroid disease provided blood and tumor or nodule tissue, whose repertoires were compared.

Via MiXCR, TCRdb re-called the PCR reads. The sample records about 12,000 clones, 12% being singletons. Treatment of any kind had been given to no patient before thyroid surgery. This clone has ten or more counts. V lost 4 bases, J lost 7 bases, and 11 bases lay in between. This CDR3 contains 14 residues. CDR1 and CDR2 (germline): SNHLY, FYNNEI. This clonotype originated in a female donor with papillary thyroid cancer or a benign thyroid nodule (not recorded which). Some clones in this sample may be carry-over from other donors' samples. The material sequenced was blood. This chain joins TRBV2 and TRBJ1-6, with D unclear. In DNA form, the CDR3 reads TGTGCCAGCAGTGTCGAGGGTCAGAATTCACCCCTCCACTTT. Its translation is CASSVEGQNSPLHF. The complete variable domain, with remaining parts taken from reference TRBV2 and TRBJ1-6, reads EPEVTQTPSHQVTQMGQEVILRCVPISNHLYFYWYRQILGQKVEFLVSFYNNEISEKSEIFDDQFSVERPDGSNFTLKIRSTKLEDSAMYFCASSVEGQNSPLHFGNGTRLTVT.